This TCR beta chain was identified in a study of T cell responses to AZD1222 COVID-19 vaccine. Germline CDR1 MNHEY, CDR2 SVGAGI. CDR3 size: 16 residues. V was pared by 4 bases and J by 7 bases, with 22 bases between. The protocol was immunoSEQ multiplex PCR, while the TCRdb copy is restricted to in-frame clones and leaves out a portion. The table has about 150,000 clones, 90% to 95% seen once. This clonotype was obtained from an adult in good health. The source was peripheral blood, collected on day 0 of AZD1222 vaccination. The V gene is TRBV6-5, the J gene TRBJ1-2, with D perhaps matching TRBD1 (6 bases). This CDR3 is CASSSHFLPGAGGYTF. Written as DNA, the CDR3 is TGTGCCAGCAGTTCCCACTTTCTCCCGGGGGCGGGTGGCTACACCTTC.